The 5 T cell receptor beta chains below all came from one sample that was sequenced in a study of blood T cells in healthy people across ages. Combining a sample-barcoded 5' primer with a J-beta primer mix, a second PCR ran for about 7 to 12 cycles. MiXCR was run by TCRdb on the 5' RACE reads, yielding one entry per CDR3 protein. Counted here are 900,000 to 950,000 distinct CDR3 sequences, almost 30% occurring once; the ten biggest clones make up more than 8.5%. These data are also associated with another study on T cells of mothers and their children.

Sequencing was performed on blood. The receptors were sampled from a middle-aged woman in good health.

The table lists this clonotype with a few counts. The rearrangement links TRBV12-3 or TRBV12-4 to TRBJ1-2; unclear D gene. The CDR3 is 13 amino acids. V lost 4 bases and J lost 1, with 7 bases in between. The chain's CDR3 is CASSSPSNYGYTF. The CDR3 region has the DNA TGTGCCAGCAGTTCTCCAAGTAACTATGGCTACACCTTC.

This clonotype was recorded many times. The chain joins TRBV5-1 to TRBJ2-7; a possible D gene is TRBD2 (6 bases). The germline CDR1 and CDR2 sequences are SGHRS and YFSETQ. This CDR3 is 14 amino acids long. Trimming shortened V by 4 bases and J by 2 bases, and 13 bases separated the two germline ends. In DNA, the CDR3 is TGCGCCAGCAGCACGGGACTCAGCCCCTACGAGCAGTACTTC. Its translation: CASSTGLSPYEQYF. Complete variable domain (other parts from reference TRBV5-1 and TRBJ2-7): KAGVTQTPRYLIKTRGQQVTLSCSPISGHRSVSWYQQTPGQGLQFLFEYFSETQRNKGNFPGRFSGRQFSNSRSEMNVSTLELGDSALYLCASSTGLSPYEQYFGPGTRLTVT.

About this clonotype itself: With a much larger clone just one base away, this may be a read error. The chain combines TRBV20-1 with TRBJ2-7; D uncertain. The length of the CDR3 is 12 residues. The germline V gene has CDR1 DFQATT and CDR2 SNEGSKA (reference sequence). The CDR3 DNA follows: TGCAGGGCCCATTGGAGACCCTACGAGCAGTACTTC. It codes for CRAHWRPYEQYF.

This clonotype was seen a handful of times. The CDR3 nucleotides read TGTGCCAGCAGCCCCGTATTAGGTGAAAAACTGTTTTTT. Protein: CASSPVLGEKLFF. The chain links TRBV3-1 to TRBJ1-4; D is unresolved. The CDR3 loop spans 13 amino acids. Germline V gene sequence: CDR1 LGHDT, CDR2 YNNKEL (reference sequence). The V and J ends lost 4 bases and 7 bases respectively, with 10 bases between them.

This clonotype was seen ten or more times. The chain uses TRBV12-3 or TRBV12-4 and TRBJ2-7; perhaps TRBD1 as D (5 bases). This CDR3 has 15 residues. Trimming left V 5 bases short and J 9 bases short, with 23 bases between. For the CDR3, the DNA is TGTGCCAGCAGTCTCACAGGAACAGATTACGTAGGGCAGTACTTC. This sequence encodes CASSLTGTDYVGQYF.